This passage covers 27 T cell receptor beta chains from one sample sequenced in a study of shared clonotypes between healthy human individuals. The table came from immunoSEQ multiplex PCR; TCRdb's copy has only in-frame clones and leaves some out. The table has over a million clones, approximately 98.5% seen once. Input material: naive CD4+ T cells sorted from blood. Indicated subset: CD45RA+ positively selected. The receptors stem from a young man in good health.

The J gene is TRBJ1-2, the V gene TRBV6-5; the D gene is possibly TRBD1 (5 bases). The germline V and J ends were trimmed by 5 bases and 5 bases, with 18 bases remaining between them. Germline-derived CDR1 and CDR2 are MNHEY and SVGAGI. The CDR3 is 15 residues long. CDR3: CASSPRGDRPYGYTF. In nucleotides, the CDR3 is TGTGCCAGCAGTCCTCGGGGGGATCGCCCATATGGCTACACCTTC.

For this clone: At the DNA level, this CDR3 is encoded by other sequences in the same sample as well. The chain carries TRBV15 and TRBJ1-5; D unclear. The V end was cut by 1 base, the J end by 7 bases, with 5 bases between. Per the germline V gene, CDR1 is LNHNV and CDR2 is YYDKDF (reference sequence). The CDR3 runs 12 residues. The CDR3 reads CATSRVGQPQHF. The DNA of the CDR3 is TGTGCCACCAGCAGAGTCGGGCAGCCCCAGCATTTT.

This chain links TRBV9 with TRBJ2-7; 10 bases are shared with TRBD2. Per the germline V gene, CDR1 is SGDLS and CDR2 is YYNGEE. The V segment lost 4 bases and the J segment 1 base; nucleotides outside the gene matches: 5. This CDR3 spans 15 amino acids. CDR3 loop: CASSITSGVSYEQYF. In nucleotides, the CDR3 is TGTGCCAGCAGCATCACTAGCGGGGTTTCCTACGAGCAGTACTTC. Together with reference TRBV9 and TRBJ2-7, the CDR3 gives the full variable domain: DSGVTQTPKHLITATGQRVTLRCSPRSGDLSVYWYQQSLDQGLQFLIQYYNGEERAKGNILERFSAQQFPDLHSELNLSSLELGDSALYFCASSITSGVSYEQYFGPGTRLTVT.

On this clone itself: This same CDR3 is encoded by further DNA sequences in the sample. The chain has TRBV18 and TRBJ1-1; D is perhaps TRBD1 (5 bases). This CDR3 is built from 14 residues. Trimming shortened V by 3 bases and J by 2 bases, and 10 bases separated the two germline ends. The germline CDR1 and CDR2 sequences are KGHSH and LQKENI. CDR3 in DNA: TGTGCCAGCTCACCCAGGGCACCTAACACTGAAGCTTTCTTT. This gives the protein CASSPRAPNTEAFF.

The chain links TRBV13 to TRBJ2-1; TRBD1 or TRBD2 may be the D gene (5 bases each). Germline CDR1 is PRHDT and CDR2 is FYEKMQ (reference sequence). Between the trimmed V and J ends, which lost 1 base and 13 bases, there was a span of 11 bases. The CDR3 sequence is 12 residues long. The CDR3, as DNA: TGTGCCAGCAGCTTAGTCCCGGGGACCCAGTTCTTC. It encodes CASSLVPGTQFF.

This chain uses TRBV28 with TRBJ1-5; 8 bases fit TRBD1. CDR3 length: 14 residues. Trimming at V came to 5 bases and at J to 6 bases, leaving 6 bases not matched to a gene. CDR1 is MDHEN, CDR2 SYDVKM, per germline. The CDR3 DNA is TGTGCCAGCAGTCCGTACAGGGGGTCTCAGCCCCAGCATTTT. It translates to CASSPYRGSQPQHF. Full variable domain (remainder filled in from reference TRBV28 and TRBJ1-5): DVKVTQSSRYLVKRTGEKVFLECVQDMDHENMFWYRQDPGLGLRLIYFSYDVKMKEKGDIPEGYSVSREKKERFSLILESASTNQTSMYLCASSPYRGSQPQHFGDGTRLSIL.

The V call is TRBV14, the J call TRBJ2-4; D is undetermined. Germline values: CDR1 SGHDN, CDR2 FVKESK. The CDR3 spans 14 residues. V gave up 2 bases and J gave up 4 bases, with 9 bases separating them. The CDR3 loop reads CASSQTPLKNIQYF. Here the CDR3 DNA reads TGTGCCAGCAGCCAAACACCCTTAAAAAACATTCAGTACTTC.

This chain uses TRBV5-1 with TRBJ2-3; 8 nucleotides line up with TRBD2. Germline V gives CDR1 SGHRS, CDR2 YFSETQ. The trim removed 7 bases at V and 5 bases at J, leaving 12 bases unmatched. CDR3 size: 15 residues. CDR3 region: CASRDDGRAGDTQYF. The CDR3, as DNA: TGCGCCAGCCGCGATGACGGGAGGGCCGGAGATACGCAGTATTTT.

The J gene is TRBJ2-2, the V gene TRBV10-2, with 7 bases identical to TRBD1. CDR1 is WSHSY and CDR2 is SAAADI in the germline V gene. The CDR3 covers 14 residues. V trimming: 6 bases; J trimming: 5 bases; junction bases outside the gene matches: 6. DNA of the CDR3: TGCGCCAGCAGCCGGACAGGCGAGACCGGGGAGCTGTTTTTT. Translating it yields CASSRTGETGELFF.

This clone has a single count. The chain recombines TRBV5-1 with TRBJ2-3; D is unresolved. In germline, CDR1 is SGHRS, CDR2 YFSETQ. The CDR3 is 17 residues long. V was cut by 0 bases and J by 0 bases, with 14 bases left in between. The CDR3 bases are TGCGCCAGCAGCTTGGTACCCCTACCCATGAGCACAGATACGCAGTATTTT. This translates into CASSLVPLPMSTDTQYF.

The chain joins TRBV5-1 to TRBJ1-1; 10 bases match TRBD1. The CDR3 has 16 amino acids. Germline V gene data show CDR1 as SGHRS and CDR2 as YFSETQ. With V trimmed by 0 bases and J by 2 bases, 4 bases remained unmatched. CDR3: CASSLVGQGINTEAFF. CDR3 DNA: TGCGCCAGCAGCTTGGTGGGACAGGGGATCAACACTGAAGCTTTCTTT.

V and J are TRBV5-4 and TRBJ2-3; possibly TRBD1 or TRBD2 for D (5 bases each). In germline, CDR1 is SGHNT, CDR2 YYREEE (reference sequence). This CDR3 is built from 16 residues. Trimming shortened V by 2 bases and J by 2 bases, and 15 bases separated the two germline ends. The CDR3 loop reads CASSFRRDGNTDTQYF. The DNA for the CDR3 is TGTGCCAGCAGCTTCCGCCGGGACGGAAACACAGATACGCAGTATTTT.

Written as DNA, the CDR3 is TGTGCCAGCGCCCGCGAACAGGGTTTGTTAAATCAGCCCCAGCATTTT. Protein product: CASAREQGLLNQPQHF. The chain recombines TRBV7-2 with TRBJ1-5; maybe TRBD1 (6 bases). The CDR3 loop spans 16 amino acids. From germline, CDR1 is SGHTA and CDR2 FQGNSA. The ends were cut back, 8 bases at V and 4 bases at J, with 21 bases in the middle.

J is TRBJ1-2 and V is TRBV5-8; TRBD1 might be the D (6 bases). V lost 6 bases and J lost 5, with 20 bases in between. This CDR3 is 15 amino acids long. The germline CDR1 and CDR2 sequences are SGHTS and YDEGEE. The CDR3 DNA sequence: TGTGCCAGCACCGGAAGGGGGGGGAGACCATATGGCTACACCTTC. Translating it yields CASTGRGGRPYGYTF.

The table lists this clone with a count of one. This chain uses TRBV7-9 with TRBJ2-7; no firm D call. This CDR3 spans 15 amino acids. The V gene lost 5 bases and the J gene lost 2 bases, with 16 bases spanning the gap. Per germline, CDR1 SEHNR and CDR2 FQNEAQ (reference sequence). The CDR3 DNA reads as TGTGCCAGCAGCCCTGAATTTTCGATACCCTACGAGCAGTACTTC. It is translated as CASSPEFSIPYEQYF.

This clone appeared once. This chain connects TRBV25-1 to TRBJ2-3; no clear D gene. The V gene lost 4 bases and the J gene lost 2 bases, with 16 bases spanning the gap. Germline V gene lookup returns CDR1 MGHDK and CDR2 SYGVNS. The CDR3 totals 16 residues. CDR3 bases: TGTGCCAGCAGTGCACCTTCGACTGGAGACACAGATACGCAGTATTTT. The encoded protein is CASSAPSTGDTDTQYF.

This chain links TRBV21-1 with TRBJ2-7; the listed D gene, TRBD2, was not tested against the DNA. TRBV21-1 represents a pseudogene. The CDR3 sequence is 17 residues long. CDR3 protein: CASSPQGRLAGVNEQYF. The DNA of the CDR3 is TGTGCCAGCAGCCCACAAGGAAGGCTAGCGGGAGTAAACGAGCAGTACTTC.

In regard to this clone: At the DNA level, this CDR3 is encoded by other sequences in the same sample as well. Here the CDR3 DNA reads TGTGCCAGCAAGCCCTTTACCTCAGGCAGTGTCAATGAGCAGTTCTTC. Protein sequence: CASKPFTSGSVNEQFF. This chain links TRBV27 with TRBJ2-1; no firm D call. The V end was cut by 7 bases, the J end by 6 bases, with 22 bases between. Germline-derived CDR1 and CDR2 are MNHEY and SMNVEV (reference sequence). CDR3 length: 16 amino acids.

This chain uses TRBV5-1 with TRBJ2-1; 7 nucleotides match TRBD1. There are 15 residues in the CDR3. V lost 1 base to trimming and J lost 7 bases; unmatched junction nucleotides: 8. Germline CDR1 is SGHRS and CDR2 is YFSETQ. The CDR3 protein is CASSLTGTVGNEQFF. CDR3 DNA sequence: TGCGCCAGCAGCTTGACCGGGACAGTTGGTAATGAGCAGTTCTTC.

Notes on this clone: Other DNA sequences in this specimen translate into the identical CDR3. The chain recombines TRBV2 with TRBJ2-7, with TRBD2 matching 9 bases. V was pared by 10 bases and J by 0 bases, with 1 base of the junction left unmatched. The CDR3 length is 12 residues. Germline CDR1 reads SNHLY; CDR2 reads FYNNEI. The CDR3 DNA is TGTGCCACGACTAGCGGCTCCTACGAGCAGTACTTC. Encoded protein: CATTSGSYEQYF. Full variable domain (remainder filled in from reference TRBV2 and TRBJ2-7): EPEVTQTPSHQVTQMGQEVILRCVPISNHLYFYWYRQILGQKVEFLVSFYNNEISEKSEIFDDQFSVERPDGSNFTLKIRSTKLEDSAMYFCATTSGSYEQYFGPGTRLTVT.

V gene TRBV18 combines with J gene TRBJ2-5, with D perhaps matching TRBD1 or TRBD2 (6 bases each). The V end was cut by 5 bases, the J end by 7 bases, with 17 bases between. CDR1 is KGHSH, CDR2 LQKENI, per germline. The CDR3 contains 14 residues. CDR3 region: CASSNSGAVGTQYF. The DNA for the CDR3 is TGTGCCAGCTCAAACTCGGGGGCCGTAGGGACCCAGTACTTC.

This chain joins TRBV7-2 and TRBJ2-2; 12 bases agree with TRBD2. The germline V gene encodes CDR1 SGHTA and CDR2 FQGNSA. The CDR3 is 17 residues long. V shed 1 base and J 4 bases; nucleotides not matched to a gene: 4. DNA for the CDR3: TGTGCCAGCAGCTTAGGACTAGCGGGAGCCCGCACCGGGGAGCTGTTTTTT. It encodes CASSLGLAGARTGELFF. Looking up the rest from reference TRBV7-2 and TRBJ2-2 gives the full variable domain: GAGVSQSPSNKVTEKGKDVELRCDPISGHTALYWYRQSLGQGLEFLIYFQGNSAPDKSGLPSDRFSAERTGGSVSTLTIQRTQQEDSAVYLCASSLGLAGARTGELFFGEGSRLTVL.

The chain uses TRBV11-3 and TRBJ2-3; D not resolved. Trimming removed 5 bases from V and 0 bases from J, with 12 bases in between. The length of the CDR3 is 15 residues. CDR1 SGHNT and CDR2 YENEEA come from the germline V gene. CDR3 sequence: CASSETGLSTDTQYF. The CDR3 bases are TGTGCCAGCAGCGAGACGGGTCTTAGCACAGATACGCAGTATTTT.

The chain carries TRBV19 and TRBJ2-2, with D perhaps being TRBD1 or TRBD2 (5 bases each). The CDR3 loop spans 14 amino acids. V gave up 0 bases and J gave up 7 bases, with 9 bases separating them. Looked up from germline, CDR1 is LNHDA and CDR2 is SQIVND (reference sequence). The DNA of the CDR3 is TGTGCCAGTAGTATAGAGGGACCGATCGGGGAGCTGTTTTTT. It translates to CASSIEGPIGELFF.

This chain uses TRBV29-1 with TRBJ2-5, with D unclear. Germline CDR1 reads SQVTM; CDR2 reads ANQGSEA. The CDR3 has 16 amino acids. Trimming left V 6 bases short and J 4 bases short, with 24 bases between. As DNA, the CDR3 is TGCAGCGTCCCGTGGCCCGAGATTGGCAGAAGAGAGACCCAGTACTTC. Its protein product is CSVPWPEIGRRETQYF.

The rearrangement joins TRBV2 to TRBJ1-5; the match to TRBD1 covers 8 bases. Germline V gene data show CDR1 as SNHLY and CDR2 as FYNNEI. The J segment lost 4 bases and the V segment lost 8 bases, leaving 10 bases of the junction unmatched. The CDR3 runs to 15 residues. The CDR3 is CASRRLGTGNQPQHF. The CDR3 coding sequence is TGTGCCAGCCGGAGGCTGGGGACAGGTAATCAGCCCCAGCATTTT.

This chain joins TRBV9 and TRBJ2-2, with 8 bases aligning to TRBD2. V trimming: 4 bases; J trimming: 5 bases; junction bases outside the gene matches: 13. CDR1 and CDR2 from the germline V gene are SGDLS and YYNGEE. CDR3 length: 17 residues. Here the CDR3 reads CASSPPPRAGVTGELFF. DNA of the CDR3: TGTGCCAGCAGCCCGCCCCCCCGAGCGGGAGTAACCGGGGAGCTGTTTTTT.